The entry below gives a single TCR beta chain sequence along with its context. This record belongs to a study of blood T cell repertoires in COVID-19. Study summary: COVID-19 samples from acute and convalescent phases originated in the United States, Italy and Spain. Nucleic acid was either cDNA or gDNA, and it came from T cells, B-cell-depleted T cells, or PBMCs.

Participant reports of clinical history set cohort assignment. The method was immunoSEQ multiplex PCR; TCRdb's version includes in-frame clones alone and lacks a portion of them. The sample consists of roughly 180,000 clones, around 83% of them appearing once. V was clipped by 8 bases and J by 8 bases; unmatched bases: 7. Germline V gene sequence: CDR1 MNHEY, CDR2 SMNVEV (reference sequence). The CDR3 totals 13 residues. The clonotype originates from a woman aged 50 to 60 in a cohort exposed to, infected with or recovered from COVID-19 (not recorded which). V is TRBV27 and J is TRBJ1-4, with 8 bases matching TRBD1. The sample was PBMCs or T cells enriched from blood (not recorded which). CDR3 sequence (DNA): TGTGCCAGCCGGAGGACAGGGACAGAAAAACTGTTTTTT. It encodes CASRRTGTEKLFF.